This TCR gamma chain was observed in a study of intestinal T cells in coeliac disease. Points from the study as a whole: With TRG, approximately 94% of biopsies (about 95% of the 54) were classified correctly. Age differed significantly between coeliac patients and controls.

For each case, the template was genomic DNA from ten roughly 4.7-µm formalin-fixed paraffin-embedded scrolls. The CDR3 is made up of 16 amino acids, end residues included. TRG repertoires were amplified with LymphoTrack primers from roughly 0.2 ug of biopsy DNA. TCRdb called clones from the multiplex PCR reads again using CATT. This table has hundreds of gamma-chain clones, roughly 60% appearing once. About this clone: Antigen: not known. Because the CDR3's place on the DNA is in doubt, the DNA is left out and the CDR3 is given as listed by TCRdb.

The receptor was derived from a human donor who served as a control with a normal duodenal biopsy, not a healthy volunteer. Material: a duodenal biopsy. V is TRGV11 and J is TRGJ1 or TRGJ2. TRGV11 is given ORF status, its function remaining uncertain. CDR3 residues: CTTVPAGLGTGYKRLF.